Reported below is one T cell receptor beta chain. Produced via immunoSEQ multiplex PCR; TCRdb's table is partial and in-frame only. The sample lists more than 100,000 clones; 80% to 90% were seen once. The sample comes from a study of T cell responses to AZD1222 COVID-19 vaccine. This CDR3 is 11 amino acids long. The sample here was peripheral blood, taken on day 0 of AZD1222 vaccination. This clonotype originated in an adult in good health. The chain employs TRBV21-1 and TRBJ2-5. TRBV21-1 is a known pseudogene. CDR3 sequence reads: CASQGQETQYF. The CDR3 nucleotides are TGTGCCAGTCAAGGGCAAGAGACCCAGTACTTC.